This TCR beta chain stems from a study of blood T cell repertoires in COVID-19. This clone occurred once. The method was immunoSEQ multiplex PCR; TCRdb's version includes in-frame clones alone and lacks a portion of them. Of 200,000 to 300,000 clones in the sample, more than 70% were seen once. CDR3 length: 15 amino acids. Germline V gives CDR1 LNHDA, CDR2 SQIVND (reference sequence). Trimming took 7 bases from V and 0 from J, leaving 13 bases between them. Sequences were obtained from peripheral blood. This chain connects TRBV19 to TRBJ2-1, with a tentative D call TRBD2 (5 bases). This sequence was found in a woman aged 45-60 years with acute or convalescent COVID-19. For the CDR3, the DNA is TGTGCCAGTAAGCCTAGTGGGAGCTCCTACAATGAGCAGTTCTTC. Translated: CASKPSGSSYNEQFF. The whole variable domain, filled in from reference TRBV19 and TRBJ2-1, reads DGGITQSPKYLFRKEGQNVTLSCEQNLNHDAMYWYRQDPGQGLRLIYYSQIVNDFQKGDIAEGYSVSREKKESFPLTVTSAQKNPTAFYLCASKPSGSSYNEQFFGPGTRLTVL.